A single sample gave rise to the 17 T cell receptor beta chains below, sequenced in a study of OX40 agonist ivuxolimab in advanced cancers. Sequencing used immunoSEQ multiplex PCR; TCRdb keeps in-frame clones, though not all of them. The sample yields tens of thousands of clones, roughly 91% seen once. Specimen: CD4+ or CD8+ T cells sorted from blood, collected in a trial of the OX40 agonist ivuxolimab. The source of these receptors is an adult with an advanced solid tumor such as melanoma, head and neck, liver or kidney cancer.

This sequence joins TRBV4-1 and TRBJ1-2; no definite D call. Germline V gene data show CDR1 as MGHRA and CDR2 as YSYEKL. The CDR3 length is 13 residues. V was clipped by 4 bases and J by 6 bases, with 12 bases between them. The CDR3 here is CASSPRRADGYTF. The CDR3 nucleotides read TGCGCCAGCAGCCCCAGACGGGCGGATGGCTACACCTTC.

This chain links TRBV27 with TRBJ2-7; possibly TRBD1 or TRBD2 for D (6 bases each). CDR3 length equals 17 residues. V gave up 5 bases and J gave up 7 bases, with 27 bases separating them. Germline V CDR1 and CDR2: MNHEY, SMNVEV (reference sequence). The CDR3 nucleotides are TGTGCCAGCAGTCCCCTAAGGGTAGAGGGGGGCATTAGGGAGCAGTACTTC. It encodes CASSPLRVEGGIREQYF.

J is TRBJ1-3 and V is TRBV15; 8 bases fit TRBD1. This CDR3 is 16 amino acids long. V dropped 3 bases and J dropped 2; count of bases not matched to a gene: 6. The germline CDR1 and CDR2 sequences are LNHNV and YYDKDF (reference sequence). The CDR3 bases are TGTGCCACCAGCAGGAGGGTGACAGGGGCTGGAAACACCATATATTTT. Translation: CATSRRVTGAGNTIYF.

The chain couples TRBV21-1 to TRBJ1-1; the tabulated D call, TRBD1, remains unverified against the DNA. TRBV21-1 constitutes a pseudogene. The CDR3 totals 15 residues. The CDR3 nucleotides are TGTGCCAGCAGCTTTGGGGACAGGGGGCTTGATGAAGCTTTCTTT. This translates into CASSFGDRGLDEAFF.

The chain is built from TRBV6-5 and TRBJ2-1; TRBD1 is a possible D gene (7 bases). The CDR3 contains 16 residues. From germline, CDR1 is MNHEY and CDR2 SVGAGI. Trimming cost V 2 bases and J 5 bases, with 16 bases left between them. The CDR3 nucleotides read TGTGCCAGCAGTTACCTAGCGACAGGGTTAGACAATGAGCAGTTCTTC. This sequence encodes CASSYLATGLDNEQFF.

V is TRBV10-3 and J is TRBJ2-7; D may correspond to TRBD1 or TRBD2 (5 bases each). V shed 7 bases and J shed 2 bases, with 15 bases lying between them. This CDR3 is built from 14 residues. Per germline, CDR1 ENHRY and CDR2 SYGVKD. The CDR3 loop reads CAITSGPRTYEQYF. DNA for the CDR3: TGTGCCATCACCTCGGGGCCCAGAACCTACGAGCAGTACTTC.

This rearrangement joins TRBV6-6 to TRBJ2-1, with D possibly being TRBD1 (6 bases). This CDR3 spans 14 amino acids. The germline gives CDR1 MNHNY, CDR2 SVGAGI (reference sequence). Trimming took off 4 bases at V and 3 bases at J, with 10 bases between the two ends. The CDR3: CASSSRDNYNEQFF. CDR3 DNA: TGTGCCAGCAGTTCCCGGGACAACTACAATGAGCAGTTCTTC.

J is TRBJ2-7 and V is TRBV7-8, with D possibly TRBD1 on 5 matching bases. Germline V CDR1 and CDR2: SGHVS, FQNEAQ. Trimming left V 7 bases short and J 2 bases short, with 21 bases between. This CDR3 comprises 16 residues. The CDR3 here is CASTDSARHRPYEQYF. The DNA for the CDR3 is TGTGCCAGCACCGACTCCGCGAGGCACAGGCCCTACGAGCAGTACTTC. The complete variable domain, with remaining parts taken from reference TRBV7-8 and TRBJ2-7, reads GAGVSQSPRYKVAKRGQDVALRCDPISGHVSLFWYQQALGQGPEFLTYFQNEAQLDKSGLPSDRFFAERPEGSVSTLKIQRTQQEDSAVYLCASTDSARHRPYEQYFGPGTRLTVT.

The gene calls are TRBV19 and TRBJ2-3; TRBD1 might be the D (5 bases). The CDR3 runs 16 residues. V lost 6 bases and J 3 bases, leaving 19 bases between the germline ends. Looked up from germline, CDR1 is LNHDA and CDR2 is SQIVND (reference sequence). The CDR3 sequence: CASSPTGWGGTDTQYF. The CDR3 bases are TGTGCCAGTAGCCCAACAGGTTGGGGCGGAACAGATACGCAGTATTTT. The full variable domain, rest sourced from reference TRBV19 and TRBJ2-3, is DGGITQSPKYLFRKEGQNVTLSCEQNLNHDAMYWYRQDPGQGLRLIYYSQIVNDFQKGDIAEGYSVSREKKESFPLTVTSAQKNPTAFYLCASSPTGWGGTDTQYFGPGTRLTVL.

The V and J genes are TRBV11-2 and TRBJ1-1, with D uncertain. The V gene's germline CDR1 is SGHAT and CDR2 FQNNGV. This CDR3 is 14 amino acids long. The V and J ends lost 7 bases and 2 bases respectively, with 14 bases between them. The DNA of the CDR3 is TGTGCCAGCAACCTTGGGCAGGCCAACACTGAAGCTTTCTTT. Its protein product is CASNLGQANTEAFF.

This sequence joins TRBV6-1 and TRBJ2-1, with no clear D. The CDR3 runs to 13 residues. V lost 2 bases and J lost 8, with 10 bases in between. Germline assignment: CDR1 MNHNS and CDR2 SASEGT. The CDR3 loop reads CASSEIVWDEQFF. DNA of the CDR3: TGTGCCAGCAGTGAAATCGTGTGGGATGAGCAGTTCTTC.

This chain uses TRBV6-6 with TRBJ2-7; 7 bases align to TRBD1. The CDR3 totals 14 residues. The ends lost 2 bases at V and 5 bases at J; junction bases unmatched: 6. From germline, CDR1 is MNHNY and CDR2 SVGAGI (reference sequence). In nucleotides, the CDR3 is TGTGCCAGCAGTTACATGGGCAGGGGGAACGAGCAGTACTTC. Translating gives CASSYMGRGNEQYF.

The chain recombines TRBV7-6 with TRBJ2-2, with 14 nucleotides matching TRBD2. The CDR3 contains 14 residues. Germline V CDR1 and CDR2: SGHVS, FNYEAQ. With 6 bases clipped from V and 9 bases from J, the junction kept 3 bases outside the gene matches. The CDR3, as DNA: TGTGCCAGCAGAGGGACTAGCGGGAGCCGGGAGCTGTTTTTT. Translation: CASRGTSGSRELFF.

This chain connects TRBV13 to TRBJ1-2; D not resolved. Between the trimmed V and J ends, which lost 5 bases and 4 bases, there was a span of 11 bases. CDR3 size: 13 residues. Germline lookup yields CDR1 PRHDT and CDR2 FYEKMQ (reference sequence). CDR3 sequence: CASSQAAGYGYTF. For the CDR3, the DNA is TGTGCCAGCAGCCAAGCGGCAGGCTATGGCTACACCTTC.

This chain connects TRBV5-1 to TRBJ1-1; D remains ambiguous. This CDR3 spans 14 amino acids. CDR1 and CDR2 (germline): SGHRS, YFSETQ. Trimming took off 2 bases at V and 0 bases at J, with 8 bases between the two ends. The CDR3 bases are TGCGCCAGCAGCTTCCCTTCCATGAACACTGAAGCTTTCTTT. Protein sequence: CASSFPSMNTEAFF.

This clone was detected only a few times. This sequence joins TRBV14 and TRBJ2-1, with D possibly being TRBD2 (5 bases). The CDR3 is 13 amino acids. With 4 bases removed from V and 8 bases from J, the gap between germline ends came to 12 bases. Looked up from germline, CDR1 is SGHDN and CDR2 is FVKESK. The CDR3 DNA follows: TGTGCCAGCAGCCTAGTAAAGGGAGATGAGCAGTTCTTC. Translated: CASSLVKGDEQFF.

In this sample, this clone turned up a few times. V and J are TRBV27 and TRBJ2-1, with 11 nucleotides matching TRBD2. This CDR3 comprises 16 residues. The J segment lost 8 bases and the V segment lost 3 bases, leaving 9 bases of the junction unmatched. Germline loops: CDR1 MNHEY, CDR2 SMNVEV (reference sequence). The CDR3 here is CASSLGVAGGRDEQFF. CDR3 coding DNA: TGTGCCAGCAGTTTGGGGGTAGCGGGAGGGAGGGATGAGCAGTTCTTC.